These 5 T cell receptor beta chains came from one sample sequenced in a study of blood T cell repertoires in COVID-19. TCRdb's copy holds only in-frame clones and misses some; the assay was immunoSEQ multiplex PCR. The sample records 91,000 or so clones, 82% being singletons. The specimen sequenced was peripheral blood. The receptors here all came from a man between 45 and 60 years old with active or convalescent COVID-19.

The V gene is TRBV6-6, the J gene TRBJ1-2, with TRBD1 as a possible D gene (5 bases). Germline-derived CDR1 and CDR2 are MNHNY and SVGAGI (reference sequence). The CDR3 is 14 residues long. Trimming cost V 6 bases and J 2 bases, with 13 bases left between them. The CDR3 protein is CASRTDTMNYGYTF. In DNA, the CDR3 is TGTGCCAGCAGAACGGACACCATGAACTATGGCTACACCTTC.

The chain has TRBV6-2 or TRBV6-3 and TRBJ2-1, with TRBD2 identical over 10 bases. The CDR3 contains 16 residues. Trimming at V came to 5 bases and at J to 0 bases, leaving 4 bases not matched to a gene. Germline values: CDR1 MNHEY, CDR2 SVGEGT. The DNA of the CDR3 is TGTGCCAGCAGTGTTAGCGGGGGGACCTCCTACAATGAGCAGTTCTTC. Its protein is CASSVSGGTSYNEQFF.

This sequence joins TRBV7-6 and TRBJ2-7; D might be TRBD1 (7 bases). Germline V CDR1 and CDR2: SGHVS, FNYEAQ. The germline V and J ends were trimmed by 6 bases and 6 bases, with 15 bases remaining between them. This CDR3 spans 13 amino acids. The DNA of the CDR3 is TGTGCCAGCAGGCCGATCCAGGGGGGCGAGCAGTACTTC. It translates to CASRPIQGGEQYF.

The chain links TRBV3-1 (or the pseudogene TRBV3-2) to TRBJ2-3; 7 bases line up with TRBD1. Germline V gives CDR1 LGHDT, CDR2 YNNKEL (reference sequence). V gave up 4 bases and J gave up 0 bases; unmatched junction bases: 4. The CDR3 sequence is 15 residues long. This CDR3 reads CASSPWDSSTDTQYF. Written as DNA, the CDR3 is TGTGCCAGCAGCCCCTGGGACAGTAGCACAGATACGCAGTATTTT.

The CDR3 nucleotides read TGCGCCAGCAGCTTGGCCTTGGACAGGGGGGATACGCAGTATTTT. It specifies CASSLALDRGDTQYF. V usage is TRBV5-1 and J usage is TRBJ2-3; 10 positions match TRBD1. The CDR3 loop spans 15 amino acids. The germline gives CDR1 SGHRS, CDR2 YFSETQ. After removal of 0 bases from V and 6 bases from J, the junction contained 4 bases not matched to a gene.